The next 9 T cell receptor beta chains were all read from a single sample in a study of regulatory T cells in long-lasting Graves disease. Arm-PCR of CDR3 regions and iRepertoire HTBI primers were used to build TCR beta libraries. In TCRdb, the multiplex PCR reads were re-called with MiXCR into one record per CDR3 protein. The sample shows approximately 540,000 distinct CDR3 sequences, around 11% of them seen only once. Described time point: newly diagnosed GD, antithyroid drugs for less than 3 months. Making the TCR library involved RNA that had been extracted from PBMCs. This sample also appeared in a second study, on T cells in Graves' hyperthyroidism and ophthalmopathy.

The sample here was peripheral blood mononuclear cells (PBMCs), taken at new diagnosis, from a patient treated with antithyroid drugs. Every receptor here comes from a woman under 40 with Graves disease.

The rearrangement links TRBV3-1 to TRBJ1-6; no reliable D call. Germline lookup yields CDR1 LGHDT and CDR2 YNNKEL (reference sequence). Trimming took off 1 base at V and 5 bases at J, with 15 bases between the two ends. The CDR3 has 17 residues. The CDR3 region has the DNA TGTGCCAGCAGCCAAGGGGTCGCAGGAGCCCATAATTCACCCCTCCACTTT. Amino acid sequence: CASSQGVAGAHNSPLHF.

In this sample, this clonotype turned up many times. The V gene is TRBV4-3, the J gene TRBJ2-1; D gene uncertain. Germline CDR1 reads LGHNA; CDR2 reads YSLEER. This CDR3 contains 14 residues. Trimming shortened V by 1 base and J by 5 bases, and 9 bases separated the two germline ends. CDR3 amino acids: CASSQVRGNNEQFF. For the CDR3, the DNA is TGCGCCAGCAGCCAAGTGCGCGGAAACAATGAGCAGTTCTTC.

The chain joins TRBV6-5 to TRBJ2-1, with TRBD2 matching 12 bases. Judging by the DNA end, TRBJ2-5 fits better; the J call may be wrong. CDR3 length: 17 residues. Germline V gives CDR1 MNHEY, CDR2 SVGAGI. The CDR3 sequence is CASSSRLAGEDIETQYF. The CDR3, as DNA: TGTGCCAGCAGTTCGCGACTAGCGGGAGAGGATATAGAGACCCAGTACTTC.

V is TRBV28 and J is TRBJ2-7, with TRBD1 as a possible D gene (6 bases). CDR1 MDHEN and CDR2 SYDVKM come from the germline V gene. The CDR3 sequence is 11 residues long. V lost 7 bases, J lost 5 bases, and 9 bases lay in between. DNA for the CDR3: TGTGCCAGCACCTACAGGGACGAGCAGTACTTC. Protein: CASTYRDEQYF.

The table lists this clonotype with many counts. The chain joins TRBV30 to TRBJ2-7, with 8 bases lining up with TRBD1. The J segment lost 1 base and the V segment lost 5 bases, leaving 13 bases of the junction unmatched. The germline CDR1 and CDR2 sequences are GTSNPN and SVGIG (reference sequence). The CDR3 contains 16 residues. This CDR3 reads CAWWVQGVSVSYEQYF. DNA of the CDR3: TGTGCCTGGTGGGTACAGGGGGTTTCCGTTTCCTACGAGCAGTACTTC.

This clonotype has only a few counts. The V call is TRBV7-3, the J call TRBJ2-2; the D call may be TRBD1 or TRBD2 (5 bases each). Germline V gene data show CDR1 as SGHTA and CDR2 as FQGTGA. V was shortened by 7 bases and J by 6 bases, with 18 bases between the two germline ends. The CDR3 contains 15 residues. In DNA, the CDR3 is TGTGCCAGCAAGAAGACTACTGGGGGTCCCGGGGAGCTGTTTTTT. It encodes CASKKTTGGPGELFF.

The chain has TRBV5-1 and TRBJ2-5; no reliable D call. Germline V gives CDR1 SGHRS, CDR2 YFSETQ. The length of the CDR3 is 15 residues. V shed 3 bases and J shed 1 base, with 13 bases lying between them. CDR3 nucleotide sequence: TGCGCCAGCAGCTCCCCGGGCCTTTCCCAAGAGACCCAGTACTTC. This codes for CASSSPGLSQETQYF.

This clonotype was detected ten times or more. The chain couples TRBV12-3 or TRBV12-4 to TRBJ1-2, with 10 bases matching TRBD1. CDR3 length: 14 residues. Trimming at V came to 5 bases and at J to 7 bases, leaving 7 bases not matched to a gene. The CDR3 loop reads CASSPDRGRVGYTF. Written as DNA, the CDR3 is TGTGCCAGCAGTCCCGACAGGGGGCGGGTTGGCTACACCTTC.

The V call is TRBV20-1, the J call TRBJ1-2, with D unclear. The germline V gene has CDR1 DFQATT and CDR2 SNEGSKA (reference sequence). This CDR3 contains 12 residues. V dropped 0 bases and J dropped 5 bases, with 7 bases sitting between them. The CDR3 region has the DNA TGCAGTGCTAGAGAGGTCCCATATGGCTACACCTTC. The encoded protein is CSAREVPYGYTF.